This TCR beta chain was sequenced in a study of T cell repertoires in cytomegalovirus infection. The overall study: Indications came from public TCR beta signatures; they pointed to CMV infection and to a matching HLA type. Study-wide points: Accumulated public TCR beta family frequency recognized individuals carrying CMV together with the relevant HLA.

V gave up 2 bases and J gave up 7 bases, with 15 bases separating them. The CDR3 has 14 amino acids. Per germline, CDR1 MDHEN and CDR2 SYDVKM. In regard to this clonotype: Its cognate antigen is unknown.

MiXCR, run by TCRdb on the reads, gives a single entry per CDR3 protein. The table has some 120,000 distinct CDR3 sequences, about 9.5% seen once; the top ten hold around 29%. This sequence originates from a human donor in good health (CMV status not recorded). Some clones in this sample may be carry-over from other donors' samples. Sequencing was performed on PBMCs, sequenced either directly or after in vitro stimulation (not recorded which). This chain connects TRBV28 to TRBJ2-7; D unresolved. The CDR3, as DNA: TGTGCCAGCAGTTTAAGTAACAGCGTGTCTGAGCAGTACTTC. Translation gives CASSLSNSVSEQYF.